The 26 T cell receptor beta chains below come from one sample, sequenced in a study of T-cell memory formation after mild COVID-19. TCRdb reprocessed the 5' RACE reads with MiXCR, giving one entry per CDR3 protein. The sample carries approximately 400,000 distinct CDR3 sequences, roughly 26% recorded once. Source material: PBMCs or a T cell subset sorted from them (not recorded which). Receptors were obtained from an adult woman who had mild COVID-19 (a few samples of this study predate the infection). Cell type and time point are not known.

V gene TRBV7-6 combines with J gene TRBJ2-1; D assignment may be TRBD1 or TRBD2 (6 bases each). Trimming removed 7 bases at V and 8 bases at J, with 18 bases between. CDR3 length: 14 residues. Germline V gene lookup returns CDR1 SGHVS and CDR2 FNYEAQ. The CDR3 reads CASTRGQGSDEQFF. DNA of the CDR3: TGTGCCAGCACGCGGGGCCAGGGGTCGGATGAGCAGTTCTTC.

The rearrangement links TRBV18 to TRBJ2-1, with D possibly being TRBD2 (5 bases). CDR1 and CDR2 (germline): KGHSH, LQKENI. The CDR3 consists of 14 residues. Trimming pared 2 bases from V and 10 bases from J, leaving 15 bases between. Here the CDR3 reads CASSPTVSSGEQFF. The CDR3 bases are TGTGCCAGCTCACCAACGGTTTCCTCGGGGGAGCAGTTCTTC. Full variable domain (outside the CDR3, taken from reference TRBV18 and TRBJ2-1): NAGVMQNPRHLVRRRGQEARLRCSPMKGHSHVYWYRQLPEEGLKFMVYLQKENIIDESGMPKERFSAEFPKEGPSILRIQQVVRGDSAAYFCASSPTVSSGEQFFGPGTRLTVL.

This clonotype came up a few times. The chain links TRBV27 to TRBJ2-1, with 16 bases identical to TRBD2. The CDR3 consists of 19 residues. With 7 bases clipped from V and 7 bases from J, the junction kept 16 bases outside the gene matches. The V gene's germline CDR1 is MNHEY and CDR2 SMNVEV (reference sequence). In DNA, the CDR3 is TGTGCCAGCACCCCCGACGGATGGGGGACTAGCGGGAGGGGGAATGAGCAGTTCTTC. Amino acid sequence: CASTPDGWGTSGRGNEQFF.

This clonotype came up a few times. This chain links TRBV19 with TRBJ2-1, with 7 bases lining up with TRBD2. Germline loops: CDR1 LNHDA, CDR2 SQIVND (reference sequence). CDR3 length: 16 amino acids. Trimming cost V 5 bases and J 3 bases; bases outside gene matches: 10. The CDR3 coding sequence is TGTGCCAGTAGTTTGAGGAGTGGCGGGGGCTACAATGAGCAGTTCTTC. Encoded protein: CASSLRSGGGYNEQFF. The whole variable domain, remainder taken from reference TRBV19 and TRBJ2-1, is DGGITQSPKYLFRKEGQNVTLSCEQNLNHDAMYWYRQDPGQGLRLIYYSQIVNDFQKGDIAEGYSVSREKKESFPLTVTSAQKNPTAFYLCASSLRSGGGYNEQFFGPGTRLTVL.

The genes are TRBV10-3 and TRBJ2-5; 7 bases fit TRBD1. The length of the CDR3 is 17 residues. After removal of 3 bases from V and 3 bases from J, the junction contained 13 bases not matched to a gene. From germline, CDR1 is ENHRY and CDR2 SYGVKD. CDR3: CAISDPADRALKETQYF. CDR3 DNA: TGTGCCATCAGTGACCCCGCTGACAGGGCGCTGAAAGAGACCCAGTACTTC.

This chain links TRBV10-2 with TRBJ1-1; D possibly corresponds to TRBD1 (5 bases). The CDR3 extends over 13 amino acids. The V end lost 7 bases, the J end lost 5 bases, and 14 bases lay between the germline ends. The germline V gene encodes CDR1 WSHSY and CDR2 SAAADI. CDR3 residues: CASTLIGGTEAFF. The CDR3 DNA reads TGCGCCAGCACTCTAATTGGGGGGACTGAAGCTTTCTTT.

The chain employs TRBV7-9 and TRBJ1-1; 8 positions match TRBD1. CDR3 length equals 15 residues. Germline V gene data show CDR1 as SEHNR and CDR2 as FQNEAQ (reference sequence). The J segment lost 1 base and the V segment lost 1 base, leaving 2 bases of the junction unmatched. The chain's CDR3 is CASSLVGQGNTEAFF. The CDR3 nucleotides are TGTGCCAGCAGCTTAGTAGGACAGGGGAACACTGAAGCTTTCTTT.

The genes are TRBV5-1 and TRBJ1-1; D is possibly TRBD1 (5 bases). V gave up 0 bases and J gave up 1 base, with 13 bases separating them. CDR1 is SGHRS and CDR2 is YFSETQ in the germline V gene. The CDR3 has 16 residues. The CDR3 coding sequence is TGCGCCAGCAGCTTGGCTGCTAGGACACCGAACACTGAAGCTTTCTTT. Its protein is CASSLAARTPNTEAFF.

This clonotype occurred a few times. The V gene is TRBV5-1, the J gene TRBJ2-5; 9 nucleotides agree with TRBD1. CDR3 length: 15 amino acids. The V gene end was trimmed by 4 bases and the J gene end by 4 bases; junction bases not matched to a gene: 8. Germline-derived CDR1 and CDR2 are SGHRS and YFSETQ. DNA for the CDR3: TGCGCCAGCAGCCCTTCAACAGGGGGCGGAGAGACCCAGTACTTC. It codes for CASSPSTGGGETQYF.

The CDR3: CATSRVETGRYEQYF. CDR3 nucleotide sequence: TGTGCCACCAGCAGAGTAGAGACAGGGAGGTACGAGCAGTACTTC. The rearrangement uses TRBV15 and TRBJ2-7; D might be TRBD1 (7 bases). The V gene lost 1 base and the J gene lost 4 bases, with 14 bases spanning the gap. This CDR3 has 15 amino acids. Germline lookup yields CDR1 LNHNV and CDR2 YYDKDF (reference sequence).

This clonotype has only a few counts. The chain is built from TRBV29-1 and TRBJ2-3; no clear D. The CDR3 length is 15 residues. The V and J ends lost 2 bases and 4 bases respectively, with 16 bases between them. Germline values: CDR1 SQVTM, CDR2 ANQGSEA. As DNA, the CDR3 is TGCAGCGTTGAAAGTCGCCTAGGGATCCCAGATACGCAGTATTTT. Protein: CSVESRLGIPDTQYF.

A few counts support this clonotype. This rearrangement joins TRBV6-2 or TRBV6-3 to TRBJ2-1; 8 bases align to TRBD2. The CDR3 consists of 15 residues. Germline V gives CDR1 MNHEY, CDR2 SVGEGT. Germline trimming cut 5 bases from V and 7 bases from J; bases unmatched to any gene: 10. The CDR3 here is CASSKIGGAWNEQFF. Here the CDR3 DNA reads TGTGCCAGCAGTAAAATCGGGGGGGCTTGGAATGAGCAGTTCTTC.

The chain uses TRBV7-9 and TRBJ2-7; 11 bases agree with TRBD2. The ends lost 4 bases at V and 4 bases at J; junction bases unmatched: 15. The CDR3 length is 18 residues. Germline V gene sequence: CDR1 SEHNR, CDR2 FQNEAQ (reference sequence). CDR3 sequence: CASSSTSYTSGRGYEQYF. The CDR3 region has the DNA TGTGCCAGCAGCTCTACATCTTACACTAGCGGGAGAGGGTACGAGCAGTACTTC.

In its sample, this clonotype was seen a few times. In nucleotides, the CDR3 is TGTGCCAGCAGCCTGGGTGGACATCTCTCCTATAATTCACCCCTCCACTTT. As protein: CASSLGGHLSYNSPLHF. V and J are TRBV6-6 and TRBJ1-6, with D possibly TRBD1 on 5 matching bases. Germline V gene lookup returns CDR1 MNHNY and CDR2 SVGAGI (reference sequence). The CDR3 contains 17 residues. Trimming removed 6 bases from V and 0 bases from J, with 15 bases in between.

The DNA of the CDR3 is TGCGCCAGCTCAGCTATCTGGCAGGGGGTTCCTAGCGGGACCTACAATGAGCAGTTCTTC. As protein: CASSAIWQGVPSGTYNEQFF. This rearrangement joins TRBV5-1 to TRBJ2-1, with 9 bases that match TRBD2. This CDR3 is 20 amino acids long. The germline gives CDR1 SGHRS, CDR2 YFSETQ. After removal of 7 bases from V and 2 bases from J, the junction contained 22 bases not matched to a gene.

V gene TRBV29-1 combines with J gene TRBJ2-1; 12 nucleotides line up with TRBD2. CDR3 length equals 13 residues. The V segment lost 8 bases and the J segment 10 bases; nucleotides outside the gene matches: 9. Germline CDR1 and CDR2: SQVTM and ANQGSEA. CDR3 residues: CSTPTSGGGEQFF. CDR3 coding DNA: TGCAGCACGCCGACTAGCGGGGGTGGGGAGCAGTTCTTC.

CDR3: CSAQGRTDTQYF. The DNA of the CDR3 is TGCAGCGCTCAAGGACGCACAGATACGCAGTATTTT. V usage is TRBV29-1 and J usage is TRBJ2-3, with no clear D. The germline CDR1 and CDR2 sequences are SQVTM and ANQGSEA. The ends were cut back, 7 bases at V and 1 base at J, with 9 bases in the middle. This CDR3 contains 12 residues.

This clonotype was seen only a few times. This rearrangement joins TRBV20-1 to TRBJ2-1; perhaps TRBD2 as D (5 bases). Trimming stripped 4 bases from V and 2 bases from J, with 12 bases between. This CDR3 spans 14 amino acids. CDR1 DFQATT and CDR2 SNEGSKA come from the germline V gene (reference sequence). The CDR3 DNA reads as TGCAGTGCTAAGAGCGGAGGAACCTACAATGAGCAGTTCTTC. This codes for CSAKSGGTYNEQFF.

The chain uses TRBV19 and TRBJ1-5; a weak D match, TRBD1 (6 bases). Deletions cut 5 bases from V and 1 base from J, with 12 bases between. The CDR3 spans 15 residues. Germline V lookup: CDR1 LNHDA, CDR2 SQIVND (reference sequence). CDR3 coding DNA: TGTGCCAGTAGTGCCGACAGGTCAAGCAATCAGCCCCAGCATTTT. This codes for CASSADRSSNQPQHF. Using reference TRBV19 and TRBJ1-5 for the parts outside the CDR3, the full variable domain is DGGITQSPKYLFRKEGQNVTLSCEQNLNHDAMYWYRQDPGQGLRLIYYSQIVNDFQKGDIAEGYSVSREKKESFPLTVTSAQKNPTAFYLCASSADRSSNQPQHFGDGTRLSIL.

CDR3 region: CAISGSTQARTDTQYF. CDR3 sequence (DNA): TGTGCCATCAGTGGGTCCACCCAGGCGCGGACAGATACGCAGTATTTT. The V gene is TRBV10-3, the J gene TRBJ2-3; D is ambiguous. The CDR3 spans 16 residues. Germline V CDR1 and CDR2: ENHRY, SYGVKD. V shed 4 bases and J shed 3 bases, with 17 bases lying between them.

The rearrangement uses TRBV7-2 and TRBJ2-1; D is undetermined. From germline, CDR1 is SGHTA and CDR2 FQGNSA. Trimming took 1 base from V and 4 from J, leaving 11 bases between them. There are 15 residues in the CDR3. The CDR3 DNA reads TGTGCCAGCAGCTTAGATTCTGTTCGGTACAATGAGCAGTTCTTC. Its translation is CASSLDSVRYNEQFF.

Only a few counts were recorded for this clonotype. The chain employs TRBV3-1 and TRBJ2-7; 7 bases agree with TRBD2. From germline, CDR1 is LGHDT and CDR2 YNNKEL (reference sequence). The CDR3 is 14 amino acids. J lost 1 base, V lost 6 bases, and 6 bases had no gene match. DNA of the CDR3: TGTGCCAGCAGGTGGAGCGGGGAGTCCTACGAGCAGTACTTC. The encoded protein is CASRWSGESYEQYF.

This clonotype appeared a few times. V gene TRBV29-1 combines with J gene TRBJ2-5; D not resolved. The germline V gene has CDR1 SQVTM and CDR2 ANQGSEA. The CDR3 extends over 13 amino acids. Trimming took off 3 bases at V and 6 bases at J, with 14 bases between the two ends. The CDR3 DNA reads TGCAGCGTTGATTGGTCGGCCGACCAGACCCAGTACTTC. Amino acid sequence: CSVDWSADQTQYF.

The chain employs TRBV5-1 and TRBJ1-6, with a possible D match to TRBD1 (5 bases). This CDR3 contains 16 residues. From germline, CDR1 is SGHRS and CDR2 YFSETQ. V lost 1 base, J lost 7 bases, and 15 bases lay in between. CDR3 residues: CASSLRRVGENSPLHF. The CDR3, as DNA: TGCGCCAGCAGCTTGAGACGGGTGGGGGAAAATTCACCCCTCCACTTT.

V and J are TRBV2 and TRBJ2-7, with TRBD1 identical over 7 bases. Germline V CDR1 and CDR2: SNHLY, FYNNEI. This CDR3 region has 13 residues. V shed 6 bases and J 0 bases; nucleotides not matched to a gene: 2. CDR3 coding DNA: TGTGCCAGCAGCGGGACAGACTCCTACGAGCAGTACTTC. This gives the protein CASSGTDSYEQYF.

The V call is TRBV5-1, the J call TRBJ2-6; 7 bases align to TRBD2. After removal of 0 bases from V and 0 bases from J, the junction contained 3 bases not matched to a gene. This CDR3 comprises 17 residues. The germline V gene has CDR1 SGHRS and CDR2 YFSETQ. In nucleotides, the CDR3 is TGCGCCAGCAGCTTGGGGGACTACCTCTCTGGGGCCAACGTCCTGACTTTC. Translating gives CASSLGDYLSGANVLTF.